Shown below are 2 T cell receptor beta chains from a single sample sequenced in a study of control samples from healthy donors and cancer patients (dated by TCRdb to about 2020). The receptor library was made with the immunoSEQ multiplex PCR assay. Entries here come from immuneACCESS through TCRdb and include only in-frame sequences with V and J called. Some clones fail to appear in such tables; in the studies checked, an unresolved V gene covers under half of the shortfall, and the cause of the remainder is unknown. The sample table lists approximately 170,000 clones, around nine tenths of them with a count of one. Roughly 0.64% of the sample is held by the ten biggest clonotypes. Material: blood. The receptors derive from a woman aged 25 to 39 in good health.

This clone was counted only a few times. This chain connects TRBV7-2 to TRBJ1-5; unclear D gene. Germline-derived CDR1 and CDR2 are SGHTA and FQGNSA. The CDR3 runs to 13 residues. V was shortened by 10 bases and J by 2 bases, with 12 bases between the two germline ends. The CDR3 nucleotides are TGTGCCACCCAGGCTCTGCGCAATCAGCCCCAGCATTTT. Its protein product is CATQALRNQPQHF.

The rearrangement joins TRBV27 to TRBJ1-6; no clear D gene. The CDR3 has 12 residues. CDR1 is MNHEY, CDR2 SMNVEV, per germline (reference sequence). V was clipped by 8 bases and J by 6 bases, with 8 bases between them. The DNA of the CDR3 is TGTGCCAGCGGACCCCTTAATTCACCCCTCCACTTT. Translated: CASGPLNSPLHF.